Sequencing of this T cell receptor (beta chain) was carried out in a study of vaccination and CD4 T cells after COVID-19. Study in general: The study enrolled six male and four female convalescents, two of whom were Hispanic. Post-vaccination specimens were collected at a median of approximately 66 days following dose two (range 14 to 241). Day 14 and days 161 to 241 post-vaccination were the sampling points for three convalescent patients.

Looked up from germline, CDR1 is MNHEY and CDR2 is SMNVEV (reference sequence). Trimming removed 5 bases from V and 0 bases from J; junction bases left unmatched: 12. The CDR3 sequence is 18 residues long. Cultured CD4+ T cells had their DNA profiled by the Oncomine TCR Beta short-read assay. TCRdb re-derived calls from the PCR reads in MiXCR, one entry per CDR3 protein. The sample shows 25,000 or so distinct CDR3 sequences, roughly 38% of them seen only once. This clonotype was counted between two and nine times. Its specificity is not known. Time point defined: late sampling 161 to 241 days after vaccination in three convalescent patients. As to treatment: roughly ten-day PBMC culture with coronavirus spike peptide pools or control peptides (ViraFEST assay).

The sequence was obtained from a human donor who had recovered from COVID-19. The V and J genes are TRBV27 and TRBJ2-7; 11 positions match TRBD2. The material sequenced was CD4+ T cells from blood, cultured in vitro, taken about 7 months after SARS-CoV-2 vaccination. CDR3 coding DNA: TGTGCCAGCAGTCCACCATACCGAGGACTAGCGGGCTCCTACGAGCAGTACTTC. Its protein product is CASSPPYRGLAGSYEQYF.